This entry lists 2 T cell receptor beta chains sequenced from one sample in a study of identical twins. TCRdb passed the 5' RACE reads through MiXCR, listing each CDR3 protein once. The sample contains approximately 670,000 distinct CDR3 sequences, 5.5% to 6.5% of which appear only once. Sequencing was carried out using naive T cells sorted from blood. The receptors originated from a man younger than 30 in good health.

This rearrangement joins TRBV3-1 to TRBJ2-3, with 8 bases identical to TRBD2. From germline, CDR1 is LGHDT and CDR2 YNNKEL (reference sequence). Germline trimming cut 2 bases from V and 0 bases from J; bases unmatched to any gene: 7. CDR3 length: 17 residues. CDR3 nucleotide sequence: TGTGCCAGCAGCCAATCCGGGACTAGTTTTAGCACAGATACGCAGTATTTT. It is translated as CASSQSGTSFSTDTQYF.

This clonotype was detected many times. The chain links TRBV6-5 to TRBJ2-5; D might be TRBD2 (5 bases). CDR1 and CDR2 from the germline V gene are MNHEY and SVGAGI. The V and J ends lost 0 bases and 6 bases respectively, with 14 bases between them. The CDR3 totals 15 residues. DNA of the CDR3: TGTGCCAGCAGTTACTCGACCGGGTTCGGGAAGACCCAGTACTTC. Protein: CASSYSTGFGKTQYF.